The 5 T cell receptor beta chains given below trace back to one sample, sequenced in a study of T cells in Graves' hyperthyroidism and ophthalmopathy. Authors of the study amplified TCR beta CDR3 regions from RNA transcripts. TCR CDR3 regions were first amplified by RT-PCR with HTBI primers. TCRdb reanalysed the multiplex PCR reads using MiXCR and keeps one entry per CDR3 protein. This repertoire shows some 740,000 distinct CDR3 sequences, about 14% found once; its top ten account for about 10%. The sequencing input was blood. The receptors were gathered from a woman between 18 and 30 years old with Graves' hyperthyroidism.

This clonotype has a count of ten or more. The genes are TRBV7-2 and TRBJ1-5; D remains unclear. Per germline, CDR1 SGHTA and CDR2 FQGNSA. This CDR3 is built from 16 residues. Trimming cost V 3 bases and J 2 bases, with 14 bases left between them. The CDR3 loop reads CASSFTTTSGNQPQHF. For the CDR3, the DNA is TGTGCCAGCAGCTTTACCACTACATCGGGCAATCAGCCCCAGCATTTT.

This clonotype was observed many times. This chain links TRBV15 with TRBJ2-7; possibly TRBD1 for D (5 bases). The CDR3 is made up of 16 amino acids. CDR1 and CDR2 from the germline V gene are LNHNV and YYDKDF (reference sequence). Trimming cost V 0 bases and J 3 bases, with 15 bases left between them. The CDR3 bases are TGTGCCACCAGCAGAGAGGCAGGGTCTGTCTACTACGAGCAGTACTTC. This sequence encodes CATSREAGSVYYEQYF.

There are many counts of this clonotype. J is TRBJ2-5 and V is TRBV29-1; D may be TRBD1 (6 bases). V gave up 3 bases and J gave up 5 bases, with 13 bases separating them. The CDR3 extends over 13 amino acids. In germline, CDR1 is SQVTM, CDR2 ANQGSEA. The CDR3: CSVESRGWETQYF. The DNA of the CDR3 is TGCAGCGTTGAGTCTAGGGGGTGGGAGACCCAGTACTTC.

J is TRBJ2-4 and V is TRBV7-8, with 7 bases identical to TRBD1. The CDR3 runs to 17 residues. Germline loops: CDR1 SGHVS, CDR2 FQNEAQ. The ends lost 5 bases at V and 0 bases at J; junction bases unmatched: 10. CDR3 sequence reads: CASSPRQGPLAKNIQYF. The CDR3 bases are TGTGCCAGCAGCCCCCGACAGGGACCCCTAGCCAAAAACATTCAGTACTTC.

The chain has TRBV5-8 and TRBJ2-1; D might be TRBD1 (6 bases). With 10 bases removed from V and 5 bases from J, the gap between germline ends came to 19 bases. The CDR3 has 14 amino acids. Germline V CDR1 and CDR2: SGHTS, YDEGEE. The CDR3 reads CAPLSPGANNEQFF. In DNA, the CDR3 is TGTGCCCCCCTATCGCCAGGGGCAAACAATGAGCAGTTCTTC.